Listed here are 16 T cell receptor beta chains from one sample, sequenced in a study of early T cells in non-severe SARS-CoV-2 infection. From the 5' RACE reads, TCRdb called clonotypes with MiXCR, one entry per CDR3 protein. This sample has tens of thousands of distinct CDR3 sequences, with approximately 4.5% found just once. Sequenced: whole blood. The origin of the receptors is an adult who was a healthcare worker with PCR-confirmed SARS-CoV-2 infection or an uninfected control (not recorded which).

This sequence joins TRBV2 and TRBJ2-3; no clear D. The CDR3 has 14 residues. Looked up from germline, CDR1 is SNHLY and CDR2 is FYNNEI. V lost 8 bases, J lost 0 bases, and 12 bases lay in between. CDR3: CASSPRTSTDTQYF. The CDR3 nucleotides read TGTGCCAGCTCCCCCAGGACCAGCACAGATACGCAGTATTTT.

This clonotype has ten or more counts. The rearrangement uses TRBV18 and TRBJ2-5; D call uncertain. The V end lost 6 bases, the J end lost 5 bases, and 13 bases lay between the germline ends. CDR1 is KGHSH, CDR2 LQKENI, per germline. This CDR3 spans 13 amino acids. CDR3 region: CASSSSWLETQYF. CDR3 nucleotide sequence: TGTGCCAGCTCCTCGAGCTGGCTGGAGACCCAGTACTTC.

There are many counts of this clonotype. DNA of the CDR3: TGTGCCAGCAGCAGGTGGGGGAATGGCTACACCTTC. Amino acid sequence: CASSRWGNGYTF. The chain recombines TRBV6-5 with TRBJ1-2; perhaps TRBD1 as D (5 bases). Trimming took 6 bases from V and 6 from J, leaving 11 bases between them. CDR1 and CDR2 (germline): MNHEY, SVGAGI. The CDR3 loop spans 12 amino acids.

This clonotype was detected ten times or more. The chain combines TRBV14 with TRBJ2-5, with a tentative D call TRBD1 (5 bases). V shed 4 bases and J shed 4 bases, with 10 bases lying between them. This CDR3 has 13 residues. Per germline, CDR1 SGHDN and CDR2 FVKESK. CDR3 protein: CASSRSRVETQYF. In DNA form, the CDR3 reads TGTGCCAGCAGCCGCAGCAGGGTAGAGACCCAGTACTTC. Complete variable domain (other parts from reference TRBV14 and TRBJ2-5): EAGVTQFPSHSVIEKGQTVTLRCDPISGHDNLYWYRRVMGKEIKFLLHFVKESKQDESGMPNNRFLAERTGGTYSTLKVQPAELEDSGVYFCASSRSRVETQYFGPGTRLLVL.

The table lists this clonotype with many counts. The gene calls are TRBV7-2 and TRBJ1-1; TRBD1 matches at 7 bases. CDR1 and CDR2 (germline): SGHTA, FQGNSA. Trimming cost V 5 bases and J 0 bases; bases outside gene matches: 0. CDR3 length: 13 residues. The CDR3 DNA reads TGTGCCAGCAGCCAGGGGGTGAACACTGAAGCTTTCTTT. As protein: CASSQGVNTEAFF.

V is TRBV6-2 or TRBV6-3 and J is TRBJ1-6, with a weak D call TRBD1 (5 bases). Germline V gene data show CDR1 as MNHEY and CDR2 as SVGEGT. Deletions cut 5 bases from V and 11 bases from J, with 13 bases between. The CDR3 has 13 amino acids. The CDR3 DNA reads as TGTGCCAGCAGTCCGGGACCGATAACACCCCTCCACTTT. Its protein product is CASSPGPITPLHF.

This clonotype has a count of ten or more. V is TRBV11-2 and J is TRBJ2-5; possibly TRBD1 for D (5 bases). In germline, CDR1 is SGHAT, CDR2 FQNNGV. This CDR3 is 13 amino acids long. V was clipped by 8 bases and J by 4 bases, with 14 bases between them. For the CDR3, the DNA is TGTGCCAGCCGTGGACATGGGGTAGAGACCCAGTACTTC. Protein product: CASRGHGVETQYF.

This clonotype was recorded many times. The chain carries TRBV6-5 and TRBJ2-7, with TRBD2 matching 10 bases. The trim removed 1 base at V and 7 bases at J, leaving 4 bases unmatched. This CDR3 region has 14 residues. Germline loops: CDR1 MNHEY, CDR2 SVGAGI. CDR3 sequence reads: CASSYLAGGREQYF. The DNA for the CDR3 is TGTGCCAGCAGTTACTTAGCGGGGGGTCGTGAGCAGTACTTC.

V usage is TRBV11-3 and J usage is TRBJ2-7; 8 bases align to TRBD1. The germline gives CDR1 SGHNT, CDR2 YENEEA. V shed 4 bases, J shed 6 bases, and the junction held 5 bases outside the gene matches. This CDR3 spans 13 amino acids. DNA of the CDR3: TGTGCCAGCAGCTCCAAGACAGGGGTCGAGCAGTACTTC. This encodes CASSSKTGVEQYF.

This clonotype was seen many times. The chain combines TRBV7-9 with TRBJ2-3; tentative D call: TRBD2 (6 bases). The CDR3 contains 13 residues. In germline, CDR1 is SEHNR, CDR2 FQNEAQ (reference sequence). V was pared by 2 bases and J by 4 bases, with 7 bases between. CDR3 nucleotides: TGTGCCAGCAGCTTACCGGGAGCAGATACGCAGTATTTT. Translation gives CASSLPGADTQYF.

This clonotype was detected many times. CDR3 bases: TGTGCCAGCTCATCTCAGAGACGCTCTGGGTTTCTGGACAGGAGGATTACGAGCAGTCGGTACTTC. Translating gives CASSSQRRSGFLDRRITSSRYF. The chain recombines TRBV18 with TRBJ2-7; 7 positions match TRBD1. Germline loops: CDR1 KGHSH, CDR2 LQKENI. The CDR3 consists of 22 residues. The V segment lost 5 bases and the J segment 12 bases; nucleotides outside the gene matches: 40.

This sequence joins TRBV10-2 and TRBJ2-1; D assignment may be TRBD1 or TRBD2 (5 bases each). The CDR3 sequence is 16 residues long. Per germline, CDR1 WSHSY and CDR2 SAAADI. Between the trimmed V and J ends, which lost 1 base and 0 bases, there was a span of 10 bases. CDR3 DNA: TGCGCCAGCAGTGAGTGGGGACGCCTCTCCTACAATGAGCAGTTCTTC. This encodes CASSEWGRLSYNEQFF.

This clonotype was recorded at least ten times. The J gene is TRBJ2-5, the V gene TRBV21-1; the D call of TRBD1 is as the table states it, not checked on the DNA. TRBV21-1 represents a pseudogene. The CDR3 covers 16 residues. For the CDR3, the DNA is TGTGCCAGCAGCAAAGATATAGCCGCCCTCCAAGAGACCCAGTACTTC. This gives the protein CASSKDIAALQETQYF.

The chain uses TRBV7-9 and TRBJ2-7, with D tentatively TRBD1 (5 bases). V was pared by 5 bases and J by 1 base, with 9 bases between. The germline V gene has CDR1 SEHNR and CDR2 FQNEAQ (reference sequence). This CDR3 comprises 13 residues. For the CDR3, the DNA is TGTGCCAGCAGCGACCGACAGTCCTACGAGCAGTACTTC. It yields the protein CASSDRQSYEQYF.

The sample holds many counts of this clonotype. The V call is TRBV24-1, the J call TRBJ2-2, with TRBD1 matching 10 bases. Losses at the gene ends were 3 bases for V and 5 bases for J; bases not matched to a gene: 2. The germline V gene encodes CDR1 KGHDR and CDR2 SFDVKD. CDR3 length: 15 residues. CDR3 in DNA: TGTGCCACCAGTGATCCGGGACAGGGGACCGGGGAGCTGTTTTTT. This translates into CATSDPGQGTGELFF.

There are many counts of this clonotype. The rearrangement joins TRBV5-4 to TRBJ1-5; maybe TRBD1 (5 bases). The germline CDR1 and CDR2 sequences are SGHNT and YYREEE (reference sequence). The CDR3 has 13 residues. Trimming cost V 0 bases and J 7 bases, with 8 bases left between them. CDR3 DNA: TGTGCCAGCAGCTTGGGAGGGGAGCAGCCCCAGCATTTT. Translating gives CASSLGGEQPQHF.